The present TCR beta chain was sequenced within a study of CD8+ T cells in alopecia areata. Study summary: In an open-label trial, patients got 5 to 10 mg tofacitinib twice daily. The tofacitinib course ran for 6 to 18 months and was followed by 6 months off drug. Severity scores in treated patients reflected the percentage of scalp affected.

Germline-derived CDR1 and CDR2 are SEHNR and FQNEAQ (reference sequence). V lost 5 bases to trimming and J lost 5 bases; unmatched junction nucleotides: 13. The CDR3 consists of 16 residues. Regarding treatment: oral pan-JAK inhibitor, 5-10 mg twice daily. Investigators sorted PBMCs to obtain both CD4+ and CD8+ T cells. TCR sequencing used cDNA made by reverse transcription of extracted RNA. Data came from immunoSEQ multiplex PCR; TCRdb stores just in-frame clones and leaves some out. The repertoire holds 95,000 to 110,000 clones, with about four fifths as singletons. The V gene is TRBV7-9, the J gene TRBJ1-1, with 8 bases matching TRBD1. This sequence was found in a human donor with alopecia areata. Here the sequenced sample was CD8+ T cells sorted from blood, taken at week 24, from a patient treated with tofacitinib. The CDR3 here is CASSPFGGTGHTEAFF. DNA of the CDR3: TGTGCCAGCAGCCCTTTTGGAGGGACAGGCCATACTGAAGCTTTCTTT.